The 4 T cell receptor beta chains in this list originate from one sample, sequenced in a study of Graves' ophthalmopathy and Graves' hyperthyroidism. Amplification targeted the TCR beta CDR3 regions, with RNA transcripts as the source material. First-round RT-PCR with HTBI primers preceded a second-round multiplex PCR. TCRdb fed the multiplex PCR reads into MiXCR, producing one record per CDR3 protein. The profile shows about 620,000 distinct CDR3 sequences, 22% of them singletons. The sequenced sample was peripheral blood. Receptor source: a woman aged 18 to 35 with stable Graves' hyperthyroidism. Some clones in this sample may be carry-over from other donors' samples.

A remark on this clonotype: This may stem from a read error, because a much larger clone lies one nucleotide away. The rearrangement joins TRBV6-1 to TRBJ1-2; TRBD1 matches at 7 bases. Germline V gives CDR1 MNHNS, CDR2 SASEGT. The CDR3 length is 12 residues. CDR3 bases: TGTGTCAGCAGGGGGGCGTTAGGAGGCTACACCTTC. Translation gives CVSRGALGGYTF.

The chain is built from TRBV20-1 and TRBJ2-7; 8 positions agree with TRBD2. The V gene's germline CDR1 is DFQATT and CDR2 SNEGSKA (reference sequence). The trim removed 6 bases at V and 5 bases at J, leaving 12 bases unmatched. The CDR3 has 14 amino acids. The CDR3 protein is CSAGSEREWDEQYF. For the CDR3, the DNA is TGCAGTGCAGGGTCCGAGCGGGAGTGGGACGAGCAGTACTTC.

The sample holds many counts of this clonotype. The V and J genes are TRBV20-1 and TRBJ2-5, with D perhaps given as TRBD1 or TRBD2 (5 bases each). Germline lookup yields CDR1 DFQATT and CDR2 SNEGSKA (reference sequence). The CDR3 runs 14 residues. V lost 0 bases and J lost 2, with 10 bases in between. The CDR3 spells CSARDLGRQETQYF. CDR3 bases: TGCAGTGCTAGAGATTTGGGACGACAAGAGACCCAGTACTTC.

The V and J genes are TRBV6-1 and TRBJ2-5, with D unclear. CDR1 MNHNS and CDR2 SASEGT come from the germline V gene. The length of the CDR3 is 13 residues. Trimming took 1 base from V and 7 from J, leaving 10 bases between them. This chain's CDR3 is CASSEVSRATQYF. The CDR3 DNA sequence: TGTGCCAGCAGTGAAGTTTCACGGGCGACCCAGTACTTC.